The present T cell receptor beta chain was sequenced within a study of CD8+ T cells in alopecia areata. Study-level information: Patients in the treated group were given tofacitinib by mouth, 5 to 10 mg twice a day. Overall study results and limits: Among the top 100, expanded CD8+ clones, as well as scalp clonality, were significantly decreased by tofacitinib. An increase in clonality over normal scalp was evident in lesional scalp, especially alopecia totalis/universalis.

Germline CDR1 and CDR2: MNHEY and SVGAGI. Trimming removed 6 bases from V and 1 base from J, with 10 bases in between. The CDR3 loop spans 14 amino acids. The treatment here: oral pan-JAK inhibitor, 5-10 mg twice daily. Obtained from alopecia areata patients were lesional scalp punch biopsies along with peripheral blood. RNA was isolated and reverse transcribed to cDNA, the sequencing template. Repertoires were generated with immunoSEQ multiplex PCR, while TCRdb's copy carries only in-frame clones and drops some. The table lists 200,000 to 250,000 clones, under 75% of them singletons. Points on this clone: Its antigen is unidentified.

This sequence joins TRBV6-5 and TRBJ1-5; D call uncertain. The sequencing here drew on CD4+ T cells sorted from blood, taken at week 4, from a patient treated with tofacitinib. The receptor comes from a human donor with alopecia areata. The CDR3 loop reads CASREGLSNQPQHF. CDR3 nucleotide sequence: TGTGCCAGCAGAGAAGGACTGAGCAATCAGCCCCAGCATTTT.